The next 32 T cell receptor beta chains were all read from a single sample in a study of beta chain features in type 1 diabetes. Sequenced material consisted of expressed TCRB transcripts (all of the isolated RNA was reverse transcribed). The repertoire was sequenced with immunoSEQ multiplex PCR; TCRdb's copy has only in-frame clones and lacks some. The data show 400,000 to 600,000 clones, with about 29% seen just once and about 0.065% held by the top ten. The sample taken for sequencing was naive CD4+ T cells from blood. The receptors derive from a young man in good health.

Worth noting for this clone: It is unclear where the CDR3 begins or ends on the DNA, so no DNA is shown, and the CDR3 is as TCRdb lists it. The genes are TRBV2 and TRBJ2-3; the tabulated D call, TRBD1, remains unverified against the DNA. Germline assignment: CDR1 SNHLY and CDR2 FYNNEI. From its first to its last residue, the CDR3 has 16 amino acids. The CDR3 protein is CASILALQGAPDTQYF.

In its sample, this clone was seen a few times. V is TRBV4-2 and J is TRBJ2-5; TRBD2 matches 14 bases. The CDR3 sequence is 18 residues long. Germline assignment: CDR1 LGHNA and CDR2 YNFKEQ. V shed 4 bases, J shed 3 bases, and the junction held 10 bases outside the gene matches. CDR3 nucleotide sequence: TGTGCCAGCAGCCCCTCCCGGGGACTAGCGGGAGTAGAAGAGACCCAGTACTTC. This sequence encodes CASSPSRGLAGVEETQYF.

This clone was detected a few times. V is TRBV28 and J is TRBJ2-4; TRBD2 aligns across 7 bases. The length of the CDR3 is 16 residues. With 2 bases clipped from V and 1 base from J, the junction kept 5 bases outside the gene matches. The germline V gene has CDR1 MDHEN and CDR2 SYDVKM. DNA of the CDR3: TGTGCCAGCAGTTTACCGGGAGCGGGGGCCAAAAACATTCAGTACTTC. It codes for CASSLPGAGAKNIQYF.

This clone has a handful of counts. This sample includes further DNA sequences coding for the same CDR3. The J gene is TRBJ2-7, the V gene TRBV2; unclear D gene. V was trimmed by 5 bases and J by 3 bases, leaving 5 bases between them. The CDR3 runs to 11 residues. CDR1 is SNHLY and CDR2 is FYNNEI in the germline V gene. The CDR3 here is CASSQNYEQYF. For the CDR3, the DNA is TGTGCCAGCAGTCAAAACTACGAGCAGTACTTC.

The V gene is TRBV29-1, the J gene TRBJ1-5; TRBD1 agrees at 7 bases. Trimming cost V 5 bases and J 0 bases; bases outside gene matches: 1. The CDR3 totals 13 residues. The V gene's germline CDR1 is SQVTM and CDR2 ANQGSEA. CDR3 region: CSVRQGSNQPQHF. CDR3 nucleotides: TGCAGCGTTAGACAGGGTAGCAATCAGCCCCAGCATTTT.

The chain combines TRBV10-3 with TRBJ2-7; TRBD2 is a possible D gene (5 bases). The CDR3 runs 17 residues. CDR1 and CDR2 from the germline V gene are ENHRY and SYGVKD. The V end lost 0 bases, the J end lost 4 bases, and 19 bases lay between the germline ends. CDR3 nucleotides: TGTGCCATCAGTGAGTCGATCAGGAGGACCCTGGGGTACGAGCAGTACTTC. It codes for CAISESIRRTLGYEQYF.

The CDR3 sequence is CASSQGAGLNTEAFF. The CDR3 DNA reads as TGCGCCAGCAGCCAAGGGGCAGGGCTGAACACTGAAGCTTTCTTT. The V call is TRBV4-1, the J call TRBJ1-1, with D perhaps TRBD1 (5 bases). V lost 1 base and J 0 bases, leaving 9 bases between the germline ends. CDR1 MGHRA and CDR2 YSYEKL come from the germline V gene. The CDR3 covers 15 residues.

This clone was counted only a few times. CDR3 residues: CAWSRAPTGTSTDTQYF. DNA of the CDR3: TGTGCCTGGAGCCGAGCCCCGACTGGGACTAGCACAGATACGCAGTATTTT. V is TRBV30 and J is TRBJ2-3; D possibly corresponds to TRBD2 (6 bases). This CDR3 region has 17 residues. Germline V gene lookup returns CDR1 GTSNPN and CDR2 SVGIG (reference sequence). V was trimmed by 3 bases and J by 0 bases, leaving 19 bases between them.

This clone was recorded a few times. The rearrangement links TRBV30 to TRBJ1-2; D remains unclear. Trimming pared 0 bases from V and 8 bases from J, leaving 7 bases between. Germline V gives CDR1 GTSNPN, CDR2 SVGIG (reference sequence). This CDR3 is built from 11 residues. CDR3 DNA: TGTGCCTGGAGTGTAAAGGCGGGCTACACCTTC. Translated: CAWSVKAGYTF.

The chain uses TRBV19 and TRBJ1-1, with no clear D. This CDR3 contains 14 residues. Germline assignment: CDR1 LNHDA and CDR2 SQIVND (reference sequence). Trimming left V 5 bases short and J 1 base short, with 11 bases between. The CDR3 region has the DNA TGTGCCAGTAGTGTCATTCGGGGGAACACTGAAGCTTTCTTT. It is translated as CASSVIRGNTEAFF.

The chain joins TRBV9 to TRBJ1-1; the D gene is possibly TRBD1 (5 bases). Trimming removed 3 bases at V and 1 base at J, with 16 bases between. Germline V CDR1 and CDR2: SGDLS, YYNGEE. The CDR3 contains 16 residues. As DNA, the CDR3 is TGTGCCAGCAGCGAGGGGTCCCTGTCCGGGAACACTGAAGCTTTCTTT. It yields the protein CASSEGSLSGNTEAFF.

The chain combines TRBV27 with TRBJ2-3, with a weak D call TRBD2 (6 bases). In germline, CDR1 is MNHEY, CDR2 SMNVEV (reference sequence). V was clipped by 5 bases and J by 5 bases, with 20 bases between them. The CDR3 is made up of 16 amino acids. CDR3 amino acids: CASSPRLRGGGDTQYF. The CDR3 DNA sequence: TGTGCCAGCAGTCCCAGGTTACGGGGAGGAGGAGATACGCAGTATTTT.

This clone has only a few counts. The V gene is TRBV7-9, the J gene TRBJ2-7, with D unclear. This CDR3 contains 12 residues. V lost 5 bases and J 2 bases, leaving 7 bases between the germline ends. Germline V CDR1 and CDR2: SEHNR, FQNEAQ (reference sequence). The CDR3 here is CASSGPAYEQYF. CDR3 coding DNA: TGTGCCAGCAGCGGGCCCGCCTACGAGCAGTACTTC.

This clone was counted between two and nine times. This sequence joins TRBV30 and TRBJ2-7; D remains unclear. This CDR3 is built from 13 residues. The germline CDR1 and CDR2 sequences are GTSNPN and SVGIG (reference sequence). V shed 2 bases and J shed 5 bases, with 13 bases lying between them. CDR3: CAWSLFKVHEQYF. The CDR3 DNA is TGTGCCTGGAGTCTATTTAAGGTGCACGAGCAGTACTTC.

This clone was seen a few times. This chain joins TRBV19 and TRBJ2-1; 9 bases map to TRBD1. The CDR3 length is 14 residues. V lost 7 bases to trimming and J lost 7 bases; unmatched junction nucleotides: 8. The V gene's germline CDR1 is LNHDA and CDR2 SQIVND (reference sequence). CDR3 sequence (DNA): TGTGCCAGTACTCTGGACAGGGGTAGTAATGAGCAGTTCTTC. Residues: CASTLDRGSNEQFF.

V usage is TRBV7-2 and J usage is TRBJ2-1; 10 bases fit TRBD1. J was trimmed by 8 bases and V by 4 bases; bases with no gene match: 5. The CDR3 is made up of 14 amino acids. CDR1 and CDR2 (germline): SGHTA, FQGNSA. Written as DNA, the CDR3 is TGTGCCAGCAGCTGGGACAGGGGAATATATGAGCAGTTCTTC. This sequence encodes CASSWDRGIYEQFF.

This clone was seen more than once but under ten times. This sequence joins TRBV27 and TRBJ2-7, with 9 bases aligning to TRBD1. The V gene end was trimmed by 5 bases and the J gene end by 4 bases; junction bases not matched to a gene: 6. Germline loops: CDR1 MNHEY, CDR2 SMNVEV (reference sequence). This CDR3 is built from 14 residues. The CDR3 is CASSPRDREYEQYF. CDR3 DNA sequence: TGTGCCAGCAGTCCGCGGGACAGGGAATACGAGCAGTACTTC.

The chain is built from TRBV30 and TRBJ2-7; 10 bases match TRBD2. The CDR3 spans 13 residues. CDR1 and CDR2 (germline): GTSNPN, SVGIG (reference sequence). V lost 0 bases, J lost 7 bases, and 3 bases stayed unmatched. The CDR3 loop is CAWSVAGGPEQYF. The CDR3 DNA sequence: TGTGCCTGGAGTGTAGCGGGAGGGCCGGAGCAGTACTTC.

This clone was found a few times. This chain uses TRBV14 with TRBJ2-1; a weak D match, TRBD1 (6 bases). V lost 4 bases and J 0 bases, leaving 10 bases between the germline ends. The CDR3 is made up of 15 amino acids. Germline loops: CDR1 SGHDN, CDR2 FVKESK. Here the CDR3 DNA reads TGTGCCAGCAGCCCAGGGGCGAACTCCTACAATGAGCAGTTCTTC. It encodes CASSPGANSYNEQFF.

The chain couples TRBV5-1 to TRBJ2-3; TRBD1 agrees at 10 bases. The V segment lost 0 bases and the J segment 5 bases; nucleotides outside the gene matches: 3. The CDR3 sequence is 15 residues long. Germline V CDR1 and CDR2: SGHRS, YFSETQ. The CDR3 sequence is CASSLGDRGGDTQYF. The CDR3 nucleotides read TGCGCCAGCAGCTTGGGGGACAGGGGAGGAGATACGCAGTATTTT.

The chain recombines TRBV20-1 with TRBJ2-7; possibly TRBD2 for D (5 bases). The CDR3 runs to 11 residues. CDR1 DFQATT and CDR2 SNEGSKA come from the germline V gene (reference sequence). V was pared by 2 bases and J by 4 bases, with 6 bases between. The chain's CDR3 is CSARTRYEQYF. As DNA, the CDR3 is TGCAGTGCTAGAACTAGATACGAGCAGTACTTC.

The chain combines TRBV2 with TRBJ2-1; D gene uncertain. Trimming took off 4 bases at V and 10 bases at J, with 11 bases between the two ends. The CDR3 covers 12 residues. From germline, CDR1 is SNHLY and CDR2 FYNNEI. The CDR3 sequence: CASSGGGAEQFF. CDR3 in DNA: TGTGCCAGCAGTGGAGGCGGAGCGGAGCAGTTCTTC.

The CDR3 region is CASSLFGTSTDTQYF. CDR3 nucleotides: TGTGCCAGCAGCTTATTCGGGACTAGCACAGATACGCAGTATTTT. The V and J genes are TRBV7-8 and TRBJ2-3, with D possibly matching TRBD2 (6 bases). Germline CDR1 and CDR2: SGHVS and FQNEAQ. The CDR3 spans 15 residues. V was shortened by 2 bases and J by 0 bases, with 9 bases between the two germline ends. Variable domain in full (rest from reference TRBV7-8 and TRBJ2-3): GAGVSQSPRYKVAKRGQDVALRCDPISGHVSLFWYQQALGQGPEFLTYFQNEAQLDKSGLPSDRFFAERPEGSVSTLKIQRTQQEDSAVYLCASSLFGTSTDTQYFGPGTRLTVL.

The chain joins TRBV5-4 to TRBJ2-3; D is unclear. V lost 1 base and J 5 bases, leaving 5 bases between the germline ends. This CDR3 comprises 12 residues. Germline lookup yields CDR1 SGHNT and CDR2 YYREEE (reference sequence). CDR3 nucleotides: TGTGCCAGCAGCTTGAGCCAAGATACGCAGTATTTT. Protein sequence: CASSLSQDTQYF. Full variable domain (missing parts from reference TRBV5-4 and TRBJ2-3): ETGVTQSPTHLIKTRGQQVTLRCSSQSGHNTVSWYQQALGQGPQFIFQYYREEENGRGNFPPRFSGLQFPNYSSELNVNALELDDSALYLCASSLSQDTQYFGPGTRLTVL.

The chain combines TRBV29-1 with TRBJ2-3; D might be TRBD1 (5 bases). Looked up from germline, CDR1 is SQVTM and CDR2 is ANQGSEA. V gave up 3 bases and J gave up 12 bases, with 10 bases separating them. This CDR3 has 10 amino acids. The CDR3 spells CSVEQGLQYF. CDR3 nucleotides: TGCAGCGTTGAGCAGGGTCTCCAGTATTTT.

V is TRBV19 and J is TRBJ2-1; tentative D call: TRBD1 (5 bases). Germline-derived CDR1 and CDR2 are LNHDA and SQIVND (reference sequence). The germline V and J ends were trimmed by 9 bases and 0 bases, with 15 bases remaining between them. CDR3 length equals 15 residues. The CDR3 DNA follows: TGTGCCAGCAGACGTGACAGTAGCTCCTACAATGAGCAGTTCTTC. As protein: CASRRDSSSYNEQFF.

The chain combines TRBV2 with TRBJ1-2, with D perhaps TRBD1 (6 bases). Trimming shortened V by 2 bases and J by 8 bases, and 12 bases separated the two germline ends. The germline gives CDR1 SNHLY, CDR2 FYNNEI. This CDR3 contains 13 residues. In nucleotides, the CDR3 is TGTGCCAGCAGTGAACGCCAGGGGCCCGGCTACACCTTC. The encoded protein is CASSERQGPGYTF.

The genes are TRBV29-1 and TRBJ2-7, with 7 positions matching TRBD1. The CDR3 runs to 12 residues. J was trimmed by 4 bases and V by 6 bases; bases with no gene match: 6. CDR1 is SQVTM and CDR2 is ANQGSEA in the germline V gene. This CDR3 is CSVTGPMYEQYF. The CDR3 region has the DNA TGCAGCGTGACAGGGCCGATGTACGAGCAGTACTTC.

This chain joins TRBV4-2 and TRBJ1-2; a possible D gene is TRBD1 (6 bases). The V gene lost 0 bases and the J gene lost 0 bases, with 17 bases spanning the gap. Germline loops: CDR1 LGHNA, CDR2 YNFKEQ. The CDR3 sequence is 18 residues long. CDR3 region: CASSQDLRTVKSNYGYTF. Written as DNA, the CDR3 is TGTGCCAGCAGCCAAGATCTAAGGACAGTGAAGTCTAACTATGGCTACACCTTC.

This clone has more than one count but fewer than ten. The V gene is TRBV6-6, the J gene TRBJ1-2; 9 bases map to TRBD1. With V trimmed by 6 bases and J by 4 bases, 6 bases remained unmatched. Germline-derived CDR1 and CDR2 are MNHNY and SVGAGI (reference sequence). The CDR3 sequence is 14 residues long. The CDR3 region is CASRLGTGLYGYTF. The CDR3 DNA reads as TGTGCCAGCAGACTAGGGACAGGGCTCTATGGCTACACCTTC.

The chain links TRBV30 to TRBJ2-3; tentative D call: TRBD1 (5 bases). CDR3 size: 13 residues. CDR1 GTSNPN and CDR2 SVGIG come from the germline V gene (reference sequence). Trimming cost V 8 bases and J 4 bases, with 16 bases left between them. The CDR3 coding sequence is TGTGCCGGAGTGGCAGGGTCGGCAGATACGCAGTATTTT. It translates to CAGVAGSADTQYF.

The chain has TRBV13 and TRBJ2-3, with 8 bases that match TRBD2. Germline V gene sequence: CDR1 PRHDT, CDR2 FYEKMQ (reference sequence). V lost 5 bases to trimming and J lost 3 bases; unmatched junction nucleotides: 7. This CDR3 comprises 15 residues. The CDR3 DNA reads as TGTGCCAGCAGCCGGGGGGGACGGTTAACAGATACGCAGTATTTT. Encoded protein: CASSRGGRLTDTQYF.